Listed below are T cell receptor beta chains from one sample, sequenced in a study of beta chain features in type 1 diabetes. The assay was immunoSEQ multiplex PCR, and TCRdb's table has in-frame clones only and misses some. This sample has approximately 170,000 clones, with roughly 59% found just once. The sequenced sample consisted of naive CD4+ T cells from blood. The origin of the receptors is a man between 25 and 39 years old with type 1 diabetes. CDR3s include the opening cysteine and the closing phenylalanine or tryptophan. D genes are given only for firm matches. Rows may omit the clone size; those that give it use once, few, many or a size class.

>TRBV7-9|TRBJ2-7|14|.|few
CASSTPPLSYEQYF
TGTGCCAGCAGCACACCCCCGCTTTCCTACGAGCAGTACTTC
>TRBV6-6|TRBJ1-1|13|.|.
CASSWGENTEAFF
TGTGCCAGCAGTTGGGGAGAGAACACTGAAGCTTTCTTT
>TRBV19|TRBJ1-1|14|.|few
CASSIPPRNTEAFF
TGTGCCAGTAGTATACCGCCTAGGAACACTGAAGCTTTCTTT
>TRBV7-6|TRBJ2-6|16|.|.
CASSLARTSGANVLTF
TGTGCCAGCAGCTTAGCCCGGACCTCTGGGGCCAACGTCCTGACTTTC
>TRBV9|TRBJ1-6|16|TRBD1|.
CASSSTTGAGNSPLHF
TGTGCCAGCAGCTCGACGACAGGGGCGGGTAATTCACCCCTCCACTTT
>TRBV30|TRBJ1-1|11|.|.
CAWTGDTEAFF
TGTGCCTGGACGGGGGACACTGAAGCTTTCTTT
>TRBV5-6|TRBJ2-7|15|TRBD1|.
CASSLWTGATYEQYF
TGTGCCAGCAGCTTGTGGACAGGAGCAACCTACGAGCAGTACTTC
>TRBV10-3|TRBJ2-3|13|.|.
CAISLRTTDTQYF
TGTGCCATCAGCCTCAGGACCACAGATACGCAGTATTTT
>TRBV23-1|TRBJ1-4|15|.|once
CASRRMTAHNEKLFF
TGCGCCAGCAGACGGATGACAGCACATAATGAAAAACTGTTTTTT
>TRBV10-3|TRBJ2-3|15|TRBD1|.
CAISVGTGGTDTQYF
TGTGCCATCAGTGTAGGGACAGGGGGCACAGATACGCAGTATTTT
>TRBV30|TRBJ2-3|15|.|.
CAWRIARPGPDTQYF
TGTGCCTGGAGAATAGCGCGTCCCGGTCCAGATACGCAGTATTTT
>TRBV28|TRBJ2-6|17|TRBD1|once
CASRPGTGRTGANVLTF
TGTGCCAGCAGGCCCGGGACAGGTCGGACTGGGGCCAACGTCCTGACTTTC
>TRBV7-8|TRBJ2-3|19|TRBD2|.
CASSSRIASGGLSGDTQYF
TGTGCCAGCAGCTCCCGAATTGCTAGCGGGGGCCTTTCCGGAGATACGCAGTATTTT
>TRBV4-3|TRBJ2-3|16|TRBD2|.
CASSQVSGGYTDTQYF
TGCGCCAGCAGCCAAGTTAGCGGGGGTTACACAGATACGCAGTATTTT
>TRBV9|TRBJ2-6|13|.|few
CASSESGANVLTF
TGTGCCAGCAGCGAATCTGGGGCCAACGTCCTGACTTTC
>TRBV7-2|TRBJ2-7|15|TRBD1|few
CASSSTGASSYEQYF
TGTGCCAGCAGCTCCACAGGGGCCTCCTCCTACGAGCAGTACTTC
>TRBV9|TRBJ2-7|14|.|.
CASSAGGDPYEQYF
TGTGCCAGCAGCGCCGGAGGGGACCCCTACGAGCAGTACTTC
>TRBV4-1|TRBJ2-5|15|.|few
CASSQGASPQETQYF
TGCGCCAGCAGCCAAGGGGCTAGCCCCCAAGAGACCCAGTACTTC